The source of this TCR beta chain is a study of neoadjuvant anti-PD-1 for oral cavity cancer. For the study at large: Patients without progression received a fourth nivolumab dose around day 43, then surgical resection on days 50-56.

Note on this clone: Antigen specificity is unknown.

Time point in this sample: after neoadjuvant nivolumab, at surgical resection. The CDR3 is 14 amino acids. Between the trimmed V and J ends, which lost 5 bases and 5 bases, there was a span of 14 bases. CDR1 is SNHLY and CDR2 is FYNNEI in the germline V gene. Study observations and caveats: Treg/Th17 ratio rose with pretreatment blood and fell with post-treatment tumor TCRbeta clonality.

This table comes from immunoSEQ multiplex PCR, and its TCRdb copy is limited to in-frame clones, with some not included. The table lists about 14,000 clones, 65% to 80% of them singletons, with roughly 2.2% in the top ten. The genes are TRBV2 and TRBJ2-3; TRBD2 might be the D (6 bases). Source: PBMCs, taken after nivolumab (anti-PD-1) treatment. This TCR derives from a person between 35 and 79 years old with oral cavity squamous cell carcinoma. The DNA of the CDR3 is TGTGCCAGCAGTAGGCGCGGGAAAGGAGATACGCAGTATTTT. Protein: CASSRRGKGDTQYF.